Listed below are T cell receptor beta chains from one sample, sequenced in a study of OX40 agonist ivuxolimab in advanced cancers. The assay was immunoSEQ multiplex PCR, and TCRdb's table has in-frame clones only and misses some. The sample contains fewer than 80,000 clones, about 89% of which appear only once. This specimen was CD4+ or CD8+ T cells sorted from blood, taken in a trial of the OX40 agonist ivuxolimab. These receptors were taken from an adult with an advanced solid tumor such as melanoma, head and neck, liver or kidney cancer. Both conserved end residues are part of each CDR3. D genes are given only for firm matches. Not every row has a clone size; where given, it reads once, few, many or a size class.

>NA|TRBJ2-1|NA|TRBV5-1
CASSSRGSYNEQFF
TGCGCCAGCAGCTCCCGGGGGTCCTACAATGAGCAGTTCTTC
>NA|TRBJ1-2|NA|TRBV28
CASSLVGRASNYGYTF
TGTGCCAGCAGTTTAGTCGGCAGGGCTTCCAACTATGGCTACACCTTC
>TRBD2|TRBJ2-7|NA|TRBV5-6
CASSSPLAGGDEQYF
TGTGCCAGCAGCTCACCACTAGCGGGAGGGGACGAGCAGTACTTC
>NA|TRBJ2-1|once|TRBV30
CAWGGGDEQFF
TGTGCCTGGGGAGGGGGAGATGAGCAGTTCTTC
>NA|TRBJ2-3|NA|TRBV10-3
CAISTGDTQYF
TGTGCCATCAGTACGGGGGATACGCAGTATTTT
>TRBD1|TRBJ2-4|NA|TRBV5-1
CASSLGQGGDIQYF
TGCGCCAGCAGCCTCGGACAGGGTGGGGACATTCAGTACTTC
>NA|TRBJ2-5|NA|TRBV28
CASSLFETPGTPYF
TGTGCCAGCAGTTTATTCGAAACACCGGGAACGCCGTACTTC
>NA|TRBJ1-1|NA|TRBV7-8
CASSLEGRRAFF
TGTGCCAGCAGCTTAGAGGGGCGGAGAGCTTTCTTT
>NA|TRBJ2-3|NA|TRBV20-1
CSARQGDTQYF
TGCAGTGCTAGACAGGGAGATACGCAGTATTTT
>NA|TRBJ1-5|NA|TRBV28
CASGLGGASGNQPQHF
TGTGCCAGCGGCCTGGGAGGGGCGAGTGGCAATCAGCCCCAGCATTTT
>TRBD1|TRBJ1-1|NA|TRBV28
CASSSAGTDYEAFF
TGTGCCAGCAGTTCAGCCGGGACAGACTATGAAGCTTTCTTT
>TRBD2|TRBJ2-7|NA|TRBV19
CASSFRGLAGTYEQYF
TGTGCCAGTAGCTTCCGTGGACTAGCGGGAACCTACGAGCAGTACTTC
>TRBD1|TRBJ2-2|NA|TRBV27
CASSFPGTGGPTGELFF
TGTGCCAGCAGTTTTCCCGGGACAGGGGGTCCCACCGGGGAGCTGTTTTTT
>TRBD1|TRBJ2-7|NA|TRBV27
CASTPLGGTGYYEQYF
TGTGCCAGCACCCCCTTAGGAGGGACAGGGTACTACGAGCAGTACTTC
>NA|TRBJ2-2|NA|TRBV28
CASSFPTGTSNTGELFF
TGTGCCAGCAGTTTCCCAACCGGGACCTCGAACACCGGGGAGCTGTTTTTT
>NA|TRBJ2-1|NA|TRBV28
CASSSLGLAWRGINEQFF
TGTGCCAGCAGTTCCCTGGGGCTAGCGTGGAGGGGAATCAATGAGCAGTTCTTC
>TRBD1|TRBJ1-1|NA|TRBV6-1
CASSDGQGVAEAFF
TGTGCCAGCAGTGACGGACAGGGGGTCGCTGAAGCTTTCTTT
>TRBD1|TRBJ1-5|NA|TRBV7-2
CASSPDRGQPQHF
TGTGCCAGCAGCCCAGACAGGGGTCAGCCCCAGCATTTT
>NA|TRBJ1-5|NA|TRBV10-3
CAIRTGKNQPQHF
TGTGCCATCAGAACCGGGAAGAATCAGCCCCAGCATTTT
>TRBD2|TRBJ2-7|NA|TRBV12-5
CASGSSGTSGSYEQYF
TGTGCTAGTGGTTCCTCTGGGACTAGCGGATCCTACGAGCAGTACTTC
>NA|TRBJ2-2|once|TRBV5-7
CASSVNTGELFF
TGTGCCAGCAGCGTGAACACCGGGGAGCTGTTTTTT
>TRBD1|TRBJ2-2|NA|TRBV10-3
CAISGQGANTGELFF
TGTGCCATCAGTGGACAGGGGGCGAACACCGGGGAGCTGTTTTTT
>NA|TRBJ2-2|NA|TRBV5-1
CASSLGTANTGELFF
TGCGCCAGCAGCTTGGGGACTGCGAACACCGGGGAGCTGTTTTTT
>NA|TRBJ2-1|NA|TRBV7-9
CASSLVLSNEQFF
TGTGCCAGCAGCTTAGTACTGAGCAATGAGCAGTTCTTC
>TRBD2|TRBJ2-1|NA|TRBV5-1
CASSLLAGGSYNEQFF
TGCGCCAGCAGCTTACTAGCGGGAGGGTCCTACAATGAGCAGTTCTTC
>NA|TRBJ1-1|NA|TRBV6-1
CASSKRTVGAFF
TGTGCCAGCAGTAAGCGGACAGTCGGGGCTTTCTTT
>NA|TRBJ1-1|few|TRBV18
CASSYKGGTEAFF
TGTGCCAGCTCATACAAGGGGGGCACTGAAGCTTTCTTT
>TRBD1|TRBJ2-1|NA|TRBV4-2
CASSQDGDRPYNEQFF
TGTGCCAGCAGCCAAGACGGGGACAGGCCCTACAATGAGCAGTTCTTC
>NA|TRBJ1-1|once|TRBV15
CATSREGYMNTEAFF
TGTGCCACCAGCAGAGAGGGGTACATGAACACTGAAGCTTTCTTT
>NA|TRBJ2-7|NA|TRBV4-1
CASSQDKRGSYEQYF
TGCGCCAGCAGCCAAGATAAACGGGGATCCTACGAGCAGTACTTC
>TRBD2|TRBJ2-4|NA|TRBV7-2
CARGTSGSIGNIQYF
TGTGCCAGGGGGACTAGCGGGAGTATCGGGAACATTCAGTACTTC
>NA|TRBJ2-1|NA|TRBV7-2
CASSLVGSYNEQFF
TGTGCCAGCAGCTTAGTAGGGAGCTACAATGAGCAGTTCTTC
>TRBD1|TRBJ1-5|NA|TRBV19
CASTRGRGHNQPQHF
TGTGCCAGTACCCGAGGCAGGGGGCACAATCAGCCCCAGCATTTT
>TRBD2|TRBJ2-7|NA|TRBV6-1
CASRAGGPREQYF
TGTGCCAGCAGAGCGGGAGGGCCACGCGAGCAGTACTTC
>TRBD1|TRBJ2-2|NA|TRBV2
CASNMDRAGSGELFF
TGTGCCAGCAACATGGACAGGGCGGGGTCCGGGGAGCTGTTTTTT
>TRBD2|TRBJ2-7|NA|TRBV11-2
CASSPQVAGPYEQYF
TGTGCCAGCAGCCCCCAAGTAGCGGGACCCTACGAGCAGTACTTC
>TRBD2|TRBJ2-2|NA|TRBV9
CASSVYGGSTSGGELFF
TGTGCCAGCAGCGTCTATGGCGGGAGTACGAGTGGCGGGGAGCTGTTTTTT